A selection of T cell receptor beta chains follows, all from one sample in a study of blood T cells in healthy people across ages. TCRdb reprocessed the 5' RACE reads via MiXCR and lists one record per CDR3 protein. The sample includes some 1,800,000 distinct CDR3 sequences, about 39% of them seen just once. Sequencing was done on a sample of blood. These receptors were obtained from a human donor in good health. CDR3s include the opening cysteine and the closing phenylalanine or tryptophan. The order of the fields is D gene, V gene, J gene, clone size, CDR3 DNA, CDR3 protein. The D gene is left open where the match is weak. The size entry is marked missing in some rows and otherwise reads once, few, many or a size class.

d_gene: TRBD2; v_gene: TRBV9; j_gene: TRBJ2-1; abundance: .; CDR3nt: TGTGCCAGCAGCCCCCAACTAGCGACCTTGAAAATCGATGAGCAGTTCTTC; CDR3aa: CASSPQLATLKIDEQFF
d_gene: .; v_gene: TRBV6-6; j_gene: TRBJ2-7; abundance: once; CDR3nt: TGTGCCAGCAGTTACGCGCTGTTTGAGGGCAGCACCTACGAGCAGTACTTC; CDR3aa: CASSYALFEGSTYEQYF
d_gene: TRBD2; v_gene: TRBV9; j_gene: TRBJ2-1; abundance: few; CDR3nt: TGTGCCAGCAGCGTAGGTTTCGGGGGGGGGTACAATGAGCAGTTCTTC; CDR3aa: CASSVGFGGGYNEQFF
d_gene: .; v_gene: TRBV5-1; j_gene: TRBJ2-1; abundance: many; CDR3nt: TGTGCCAGCAGCTTAAGGACCTACAATGAGCAGTTCTTC; CDR3aa: CASSLRTYNEQFF
d_gene: .; v_gene: TRBV27; j_gene: TRBJ1-5; abundance: .; CDR3nt: TGTGCCAGCAGTTTATCGAGGGGGGCCAATCAGCCCCAGCATTTT; CDR3aa: CASSLSRGANQPQHF
d_gene: .; v_gene: TRBV6-5; j_gene: TRBJ2-7; abundance: .; CDR3nt: TGTGCCAGCAGTTACGAGGGGCTAAGCTCCTACGAGCAGTACTTC; CDR3aa: CASSYEGLSSYEQYF
d_gene: .; v_gene: TRBV6-6; j_gene: TRBJ2-1; abundance: few; CDR3nt: TGTGCCAGCAGTTACTCTGCGGGGCAGGGAGTTTACAATGAGCAGTTCTTC; CDR3aa: CASSYSAGQGVYNEQFF
d_gene: TRBD1; v_gene: TRBV28; j_gene: TRBJ1-1; abundance: .; CDR3nt: TGTGCCAGCAGTTTATTAAGGGGGCAGGGTGAAGCTTTCTTT; CDR3aa: CASSLLRGQGEAFF
d_gene: TRBD2; v_gene: TRBV7-8; j_gene: TRBJ2-1; abundance: few; CDR3nt: TGTGCCAGCAGCTCGTCTAGCGGGGGGGCCCACGGCAATGAGCAGTTCTTC; CDR3aa: CASSSSSGGAHGNEQFF
d_gene: TRBD1; v_gene: TRBV27; j_gene: TRBJ2-1; abundance: .; CDR3nt: TGTGCCAGCAGACAGGACAGGGAGCTTTACAATGAGCAGTTCTTC; CDR3aa: CASRQDRELYNEQFF
d_gene: .; v_gene: TRBV10-3; j_gene: TRBJ1-1; abundance: .; CDR3nt: TGTGCCATCAGACCGGGACCCCGACGAGGAGCTTTCTTT; CDR3aa: CAIRPGPRRGAFF
d_gene: TRBD2; v_gene: TRBV2; j_gene: TRBJ2-3; abundance: .; CDR3nt: TGTGCCAGCAGTTTGGGACTAGTAGTAGATACGCAGTATTTT; CDR3aa: CASSLGLVVDTQYF
d_gene: .; v_gene: TRBV12-3/TRBV12-4; j_gene: TRBJ2-3; abundance: .; CDR3nt: TGTGCCAGCAGTCCGAGGGAAGAGGCCACAGATACGCAGTATTTT; CDR3aa: CASSPREEATDTQYF
d_gene: TRBD2; v_gene: TRBV7-2; j_gene: TRBJ2-3; abundance: .; CDR3nt: TGTGCCAGCAGACCTAATAGCGGGGGGGATACGCAGTATTTT; CDR3aa: CASRPNSGGDTQYF
d_gene: .; v_gene: TRBV5-5; j_gene: TRBJ2-3; abundance: .; CDR3nt: TGTGCCAGCAGCTTGCGGCCAGGTGAATACTTAGCGGGCACAGATACGCAGTATTTT; CDR3aa: CASSLRPGEYLAGTDTQYF
d_gene: TRBD1; v_gene: TRBV7-9; j_gene: TRBJ2-7; abundance: .; CDR3nt: TGTGCCTTCGACTACAGGGGGCCCGAGGGGGACGAGCAGTACTTC; CDR3aa: CAFDYRGPEGDEQYF
d_gene: TRBD2; v_gene: TRBV9; j_gene: TRBJ2-1; abundance: .; CDR3nt: TGTGCCGGCAGCATGGGACTAGCGGGGGGGTATGAGCAGTTCTTC; CDR3aa: CAGSMGLAGGYEQFF